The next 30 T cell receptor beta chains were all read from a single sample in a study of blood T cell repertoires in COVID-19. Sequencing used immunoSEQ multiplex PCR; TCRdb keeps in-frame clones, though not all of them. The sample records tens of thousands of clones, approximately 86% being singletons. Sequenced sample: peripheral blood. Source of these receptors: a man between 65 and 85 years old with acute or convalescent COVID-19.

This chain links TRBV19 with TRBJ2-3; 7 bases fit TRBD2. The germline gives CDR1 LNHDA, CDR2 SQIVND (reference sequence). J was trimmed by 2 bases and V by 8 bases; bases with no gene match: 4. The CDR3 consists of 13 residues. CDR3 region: CASGLGFTDTQYF. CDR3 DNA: TGTGCCAGTGGACTAGGATTCACAGATACGCAGTATTTT.

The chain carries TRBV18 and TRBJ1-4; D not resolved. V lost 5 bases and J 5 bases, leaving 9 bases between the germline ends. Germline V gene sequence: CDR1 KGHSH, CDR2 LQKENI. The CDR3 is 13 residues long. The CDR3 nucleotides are TGTGCCAGCTCAACGACGGAGAATGAAAAACTGTTTTTT. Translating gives CASSTTENEKLFF.

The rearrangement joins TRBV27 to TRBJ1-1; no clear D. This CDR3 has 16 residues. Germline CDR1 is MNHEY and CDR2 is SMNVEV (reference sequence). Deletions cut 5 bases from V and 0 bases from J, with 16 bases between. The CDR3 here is CASSPLASVMNTEAFF. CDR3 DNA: TGTGCCAGCAGTCCCCTTGCGTCCGTCATGAACACTGAAGCTTTCTTT.

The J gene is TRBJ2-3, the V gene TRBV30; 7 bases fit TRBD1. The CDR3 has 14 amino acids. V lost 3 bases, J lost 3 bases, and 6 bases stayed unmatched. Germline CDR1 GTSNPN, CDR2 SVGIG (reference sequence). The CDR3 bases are TGTGCCTGGAGCGAGAAACAGGGGACAGATACGCAGTATTTT. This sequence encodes CAWSEKQGTDTQYF.

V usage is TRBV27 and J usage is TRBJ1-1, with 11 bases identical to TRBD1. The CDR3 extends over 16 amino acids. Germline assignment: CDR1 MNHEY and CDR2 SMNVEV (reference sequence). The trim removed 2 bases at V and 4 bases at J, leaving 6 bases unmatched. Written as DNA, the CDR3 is TGTGCCAGCAGTTTAAGGGACAGGGGGAAAGGCACTGAAGCTTTCTTT. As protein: CASSLRDRGKGTEAFF.

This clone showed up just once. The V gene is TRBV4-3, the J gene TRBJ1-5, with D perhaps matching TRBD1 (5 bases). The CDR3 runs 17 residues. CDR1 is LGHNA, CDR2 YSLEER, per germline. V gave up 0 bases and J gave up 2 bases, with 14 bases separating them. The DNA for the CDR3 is TGCGCCAGCAGCCAAGATAATAACAGGTACGGCAATCAGCCCCAGCATTTT. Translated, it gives CASSQDNNRYGNQPQHF.

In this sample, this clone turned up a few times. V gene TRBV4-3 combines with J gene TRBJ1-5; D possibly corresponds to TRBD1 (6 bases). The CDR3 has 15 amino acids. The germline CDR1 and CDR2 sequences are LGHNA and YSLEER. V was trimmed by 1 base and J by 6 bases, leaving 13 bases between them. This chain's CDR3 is CASSQARGLGQPQHF. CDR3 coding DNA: TGCGCCAGCAGCCAAGCGAGGGGGTTGGGTCAGCCCCAGCATTTT.

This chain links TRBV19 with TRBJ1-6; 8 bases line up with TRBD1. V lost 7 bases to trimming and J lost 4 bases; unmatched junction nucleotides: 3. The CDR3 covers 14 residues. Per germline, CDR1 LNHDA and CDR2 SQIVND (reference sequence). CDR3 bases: TGTGCCAGTACCCGGACAGGGTATAATTCACCCCTCCACTTT. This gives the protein CASTRTGYNSPLHF.

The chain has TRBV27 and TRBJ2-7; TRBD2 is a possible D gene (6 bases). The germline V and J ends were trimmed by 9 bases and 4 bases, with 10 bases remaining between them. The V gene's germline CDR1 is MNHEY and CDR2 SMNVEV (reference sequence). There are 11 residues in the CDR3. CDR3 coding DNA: TGTGCCAGTTCAGGAGGGTACGAGCAGTACTTC. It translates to CASSGGYEQYF.

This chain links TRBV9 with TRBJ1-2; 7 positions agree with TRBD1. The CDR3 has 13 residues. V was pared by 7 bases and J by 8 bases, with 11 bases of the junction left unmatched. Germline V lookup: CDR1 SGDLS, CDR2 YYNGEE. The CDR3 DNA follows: TGTGCCAGCTTAGGACAGGATAGCGACGGCTACACCTTC. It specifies CASLGQDSDGYTF.

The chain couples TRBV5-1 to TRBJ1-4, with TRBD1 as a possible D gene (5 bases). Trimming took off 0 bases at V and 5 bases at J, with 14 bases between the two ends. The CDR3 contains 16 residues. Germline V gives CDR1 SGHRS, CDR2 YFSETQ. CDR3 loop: CASSLVFQGTNEKLFF. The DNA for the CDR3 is TGCGCCAGCAGCTTGGTGTTTCAGGGAACAAATGAAAAACTGTTTTTT.

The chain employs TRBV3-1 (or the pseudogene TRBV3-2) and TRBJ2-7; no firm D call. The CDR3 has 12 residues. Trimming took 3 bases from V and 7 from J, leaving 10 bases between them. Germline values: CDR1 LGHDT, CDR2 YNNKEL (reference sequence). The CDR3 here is CASSHTTWEQYF. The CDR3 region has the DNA TGTGCCAGCAGCCACACAACCTGGGAGCAGTACTTC.

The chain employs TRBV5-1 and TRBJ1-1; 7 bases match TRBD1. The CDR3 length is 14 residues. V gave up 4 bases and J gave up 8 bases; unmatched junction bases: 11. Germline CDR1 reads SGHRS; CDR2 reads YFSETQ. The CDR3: CASSLTGQEFEAFF. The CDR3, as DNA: TGCGCCAGCAGCCTAACAGGACAGGAATTCGAAGCTTTCTTT.

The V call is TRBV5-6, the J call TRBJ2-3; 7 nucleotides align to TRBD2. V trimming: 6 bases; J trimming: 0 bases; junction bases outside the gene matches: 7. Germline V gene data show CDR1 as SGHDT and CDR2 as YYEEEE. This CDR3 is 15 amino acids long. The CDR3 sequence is CASTNWGGSTDTQYF. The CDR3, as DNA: TGTGCCAGCACTAACTGGGGGGGGAGCACAGATACGCAGTATTTT.

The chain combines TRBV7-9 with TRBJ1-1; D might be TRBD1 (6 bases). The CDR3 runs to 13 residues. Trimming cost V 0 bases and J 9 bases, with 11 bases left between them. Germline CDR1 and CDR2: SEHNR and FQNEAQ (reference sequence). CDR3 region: CASSLARQGQAFF. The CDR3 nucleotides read TGTGCCAGCAGCTTAGCGCGGCAGGGGCAAGCTTTCTTT.

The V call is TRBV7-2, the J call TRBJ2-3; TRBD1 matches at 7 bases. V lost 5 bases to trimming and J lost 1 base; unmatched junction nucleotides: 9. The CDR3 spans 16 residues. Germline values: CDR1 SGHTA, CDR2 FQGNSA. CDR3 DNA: TGTGCCAGCAGCCCCCGACAGGGTTCGGGCACAGATACGCAGTATTTT. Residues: CASSPRQGSGTDTQYF.

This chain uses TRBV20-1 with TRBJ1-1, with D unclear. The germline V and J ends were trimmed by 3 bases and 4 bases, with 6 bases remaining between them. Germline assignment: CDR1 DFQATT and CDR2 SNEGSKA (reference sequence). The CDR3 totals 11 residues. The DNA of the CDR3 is TGCAGTGCTAGGGGCCGCACTGAAGCTTTCTTT. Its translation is CSARGRTEAFF.

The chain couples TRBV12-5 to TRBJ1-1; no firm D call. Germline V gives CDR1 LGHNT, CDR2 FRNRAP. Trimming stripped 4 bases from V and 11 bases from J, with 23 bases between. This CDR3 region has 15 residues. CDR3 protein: CASGSASDSPEEAFF. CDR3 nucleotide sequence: TGTGCTAGTGGTTCCGCCTCGGACTCGCCCGAGGAGGCTTTCTTT.

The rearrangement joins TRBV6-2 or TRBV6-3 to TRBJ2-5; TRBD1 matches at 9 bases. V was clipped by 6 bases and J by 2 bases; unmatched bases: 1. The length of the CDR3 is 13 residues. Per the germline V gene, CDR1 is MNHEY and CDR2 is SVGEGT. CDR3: CASSGTGQETQYF. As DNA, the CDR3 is TGTGCCAGCAGCGGGACAGGGCAAGAGACCCAGTACTTC.

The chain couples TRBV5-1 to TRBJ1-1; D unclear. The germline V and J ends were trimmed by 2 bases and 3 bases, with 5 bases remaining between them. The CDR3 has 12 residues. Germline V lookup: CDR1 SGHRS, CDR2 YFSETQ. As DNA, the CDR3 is TGCGCCAGCAGCTTAGGAGACACTGAAGCTTTCTTT. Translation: CASSLGDTEAFF.

CDR3 coding DNA: TGTGCCAGCAGCTTGAGCCTAGCGGGCCAAGAGACCCAGTACTTC. Protein sequence: CASSLSLAGQETQYF. The rearrangement joins TRBV7-9 to TRBJ2-5; the match to TRBD2 covers 8 bases. The V gene end was trimmed by 3 bases and the J gene end by 1 base; junction bases not matched to a gene: 4. CDR1 is SEHNR and CDR2 is FQNEAQ in the germline V gene (reference sequence). This CDR3 is 15 amino acids long.

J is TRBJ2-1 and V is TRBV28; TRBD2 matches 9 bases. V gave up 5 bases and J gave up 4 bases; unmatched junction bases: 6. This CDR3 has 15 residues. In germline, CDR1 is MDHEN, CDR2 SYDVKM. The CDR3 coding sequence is TGTGCCAGCAGTCCGACTAGCGGAGGTTACAATGAGCAGTTCTTC. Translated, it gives CASSPTSGGYNEQFF.

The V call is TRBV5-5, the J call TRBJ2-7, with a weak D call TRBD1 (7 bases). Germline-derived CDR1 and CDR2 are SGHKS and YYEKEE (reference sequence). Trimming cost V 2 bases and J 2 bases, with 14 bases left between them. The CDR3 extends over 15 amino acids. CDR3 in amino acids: CASSFGPGGPYEQYF. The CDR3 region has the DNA TGTGCCAGCAGCTTCGGACCAGGGGGGCCCTACGAGCAGTACTTC.

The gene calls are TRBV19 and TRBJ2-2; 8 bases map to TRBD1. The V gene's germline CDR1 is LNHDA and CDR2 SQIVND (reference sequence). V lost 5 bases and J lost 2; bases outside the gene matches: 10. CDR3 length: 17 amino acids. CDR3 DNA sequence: TGTGCCAGTAGTGGATCTTGGGACAGGTCAAACACCGGGGAGCTGTTTTTT. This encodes CASSGSWDRSNTGELFF.

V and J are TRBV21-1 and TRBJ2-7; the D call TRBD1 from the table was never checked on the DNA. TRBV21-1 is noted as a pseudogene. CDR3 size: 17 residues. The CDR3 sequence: CASSKSLSTGYGSEQYF. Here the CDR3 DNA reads TGTGCCAGCAGCAAATCTCTCTCGACAGGGTATGGATCCGAGCAGTACTTC.

CDR3: CASSLAGIPGQDNYGYTF. The CDR3 DNA is TGCGCCAGCAGCTTGGCCGGTATACCGGGACAGGATAACTATGGCTACACCTTC. The rearrangement joins TRBV5-1 to TRBJ1-2; 8 bases are shared with TRBD1. Germline loops: CDR1 SGHRS, CDR2 YFSETQ. This CDR3 is built from 18 residues. V lost 0 bases, J lost 1 base, and 11 bases stayed unmatched.

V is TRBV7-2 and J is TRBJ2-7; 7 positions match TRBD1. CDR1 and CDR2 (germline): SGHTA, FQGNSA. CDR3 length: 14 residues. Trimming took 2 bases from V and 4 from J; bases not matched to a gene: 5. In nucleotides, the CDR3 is TGTGCCAGCAGCTTAACGGGACAGACGTACGAGCAGTACTTC. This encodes CASSLTGQTYEQYF.

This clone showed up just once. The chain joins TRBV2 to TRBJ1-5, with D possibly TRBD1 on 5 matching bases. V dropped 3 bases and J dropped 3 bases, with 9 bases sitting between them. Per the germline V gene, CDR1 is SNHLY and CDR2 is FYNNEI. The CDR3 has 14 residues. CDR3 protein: CASSDSRVNQPQHF. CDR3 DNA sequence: TGTGCCAGCAGTGACTCCAGGGTCAATCAGCCCCAGCATTTT.

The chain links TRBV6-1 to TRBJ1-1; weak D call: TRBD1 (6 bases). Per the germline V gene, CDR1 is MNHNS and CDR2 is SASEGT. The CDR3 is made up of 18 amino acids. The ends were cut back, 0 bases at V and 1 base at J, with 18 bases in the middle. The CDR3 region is CASSEARAVAGANTEAFF. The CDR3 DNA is TGTGCCAGCAGTGAAGCCCGAGCAGTGGCAGGGGCGAACACTGAAGCTTTCTTT.

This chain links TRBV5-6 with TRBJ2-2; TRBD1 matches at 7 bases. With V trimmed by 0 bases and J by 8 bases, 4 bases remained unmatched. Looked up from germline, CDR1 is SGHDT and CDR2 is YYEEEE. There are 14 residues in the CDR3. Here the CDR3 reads CASSLGQGKGELFF. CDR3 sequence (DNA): TGTGCCAGCAGCTTGGGACAGGGAAAAGGGGAGCTGTTTTTT.